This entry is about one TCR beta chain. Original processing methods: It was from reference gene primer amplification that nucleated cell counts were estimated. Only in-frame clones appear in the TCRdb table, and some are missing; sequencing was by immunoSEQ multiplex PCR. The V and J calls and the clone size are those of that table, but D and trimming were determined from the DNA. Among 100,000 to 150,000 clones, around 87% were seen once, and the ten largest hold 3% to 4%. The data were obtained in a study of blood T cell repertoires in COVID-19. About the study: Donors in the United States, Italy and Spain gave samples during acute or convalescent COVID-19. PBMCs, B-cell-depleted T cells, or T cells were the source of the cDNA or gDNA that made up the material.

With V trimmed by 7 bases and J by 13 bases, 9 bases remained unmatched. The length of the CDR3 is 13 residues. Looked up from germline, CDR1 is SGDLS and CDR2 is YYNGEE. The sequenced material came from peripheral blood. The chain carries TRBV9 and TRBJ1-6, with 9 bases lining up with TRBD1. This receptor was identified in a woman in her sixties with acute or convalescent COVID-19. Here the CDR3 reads CASSTGQGRPLHF. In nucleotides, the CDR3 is TGTGCCAGCTCCACGGGACAGGGAAGGCCCCTCCACTTT.